The 26 T cell receptor beta chains in this list originate from one sample, sequenced in a study of CD8+ T cells in alopecia areata. RNA, once extracted, was reverse transcribed into cDNA for use as the sequencing template. Method: immunoSEQ multiplex PCR; TCRdb's copy keeps in-frame clones and lacks some. Counted here are more than 200,000 clones, under 70% occurring once; the ten biggest clones make up around 4%. Treatment described: oral pan-JAK inhibitor, 5-10 mg twice daily. The source was CD4+ T cells sorted from blood, collected at week 4, from a patient treated with tofacitinib. Source of these receptors: a human donor with alopecia areata.

CDR3 sequence reads: CASSPYQRGVAYPQYF. As DNA, the CDR3 is TGTGCCAGCAGCCCCTACCAGCGGGGTGTCGCTTATCCGCAGTATTTT. The chain carries TRBV5-4 and TRBJ2-3; TRBD2 aligns across 7 bases. From germline, CDR1 is SGHNT and CDR2 YYREEE (reference sequence). This CDR3 region has 16 residues. With V trimmed by 4 bases and J by 10 bases, 18 bases remained unmatched.

V and J are TRBV7-2 and TRBJ2-1; D gene uncertain. The CDR3 sequence is 15 residues long. The germline V gene has CDR1 SGHTA and CDR2 FQGNSA. The V end lost 2 bases, the J end lost 14 bases, and 22 bases lay between the germline ends. The CDR3 DNA is TGTGCCAGCAGCTTATTTGGCCCATCTAAGCAGTTCGAGTTCTTC. Translating gives CASSLFGPSKQFEFF. Filled out from reference TRBV7-2 and TRBJ2-1, the complete variable domain reads GAGVSQSPSNKVTEKGKDVELRCDPISGHTALYWYRQSLGQGLEFLIYFQGNSAPDKSGLPSDRFSAERTGGSVSTLTIQRTQQEDSAVYLCASSLFGPSKQFEFFGPGTRLTVL.

J is TRBJ1-5 and V is TRBV6-1; 9 bases match TRBD1. The V segment lost 8 bases and the J segment 5 bases; nucleotides outside the gene matches: 10. CDR3 length equals 15 residues. Per the germline V gene, CDR1 is MNHNS and CDR2 is SASEGT. The DNA for the CDR3 is TGTGCCAGCCTTAAGGGGGACAGGGAGTATCAGCCCCAGCATTTT. Translation: CASLKGDREYQPQHF.

V gene TRBV19 combines with J gene TRBJ2-3; 8 bases line up with TRBD1. The CDR3 has 12 amino acids. Trimming cost V 4 bases and J 14 bases; bases outside gene matches: 8. The germline CDR1 and CDR2 sequences are LNHDA and SQIVND (reference sequence). CDR3 in DNA: TGTGCCAGTAGTAATCAGGACAGGGTCGTGTATTTT. Protein: CASSNQDRVVYF.

V and J are TRBV20-1 and TRBJ2-5; D is ambiguous. This CDR3 is built from 10 residues. Per germline, CDR1 DFQATT and CDR2 SNEGSKA (reference sequence). The V end was cut by 5 bases, the J end by 3 bases, with 4 bases between. The CDR3 spells CSAFKETQYF. The CDR3 region has the DNA TGCAGTGCTTTTAAAGAGACCCAGTACTTC.

This clone was picked up a small number of times. The rearrangement links TRBV18 to TRBJ2-3, with D perhaps given as TRBD1 or TRBD2 (5 bases each). The germline V gene encodes CDR1 KGHSH and CDR2 LQKENI. With 2 bases removed from V and 1 base from J, the gap between germline ends came to 7 bases. There are 14 residues in the CDR3. The CDR3 DNA reads TGTGCCAGCTCACCAGGGGGAGGCACAGATACGCAGTATTTT. Amino acids: CASSPGGGTDTQYF.

This clone has only a few counts. The chain carries TRBV7-2 and TRBJ2-3; maybe TRBD1 (6 bases). The CDR3 contains 15 residues. V was shortened by 5 bases and J by 0 bases, with 12 bases between the two germline ends. Germline V gene data show CDR1 as SGHTA and CDR2 as FQGNSA. CDR3 protein: CASSPVGGSTDTQYF. The CDR3 coding sequence is TGTGCCAGCAGCCCCGTAGGGGGTAGCACAGATACGCAGTATTTT. The full variable domain, in which reference TRBV7-2 and TRBJ2-3 provide the parts outside the CDR3, is GAGVSQSPSNKVTEKGKDVELRCDPISGHTALYWYRQSLGQGLEFLIYFQGNSAPDKSGLPSDRFSAERTGGSVSTLTIQRTQQEDSAVYLCASSPVGGSTDTQYFGPGTRLTVL.

This sequence joins TRBV27 and TRBJ2-1; D call uncertain. The CDR3 has 16 amino acids. Trimming shortened V by 0 bases and J by 0 bases, and 9 bases separated the two germline ends. Germline V CDR1 and CDR2: MNHEY, SMNVEV (reference sequence). The CDR3 is CASSLSAYSSYNEQFF. CDR3 DNA sequence: TGTGCCAGCAGTTTATCGGCTTACAGCTCCTACAATGAGCAGTTCTTC.

The J gene is TRBJ1-1, the V gene TRBV29-1, with D perhaps matching TRBD1 (6 bases). Germline V gives CDR1 SQVTM, CDR2 ANQGSEA. The germline V and J ends were trimmed by 8 bases and 2 bases, with 15 bases remaining between them. CDR3 length: 13 residues. The CDR3 sequence is CSSLAGVNTEAFF. CDR3 nucleotides: TGCAGCTCCCTGGCAGGGGTCAACACTGAAGCTTTCTTT.

V is TRBV7-6 and J is TRBJ1-1; TRBD1 is a possible D gene (5 bases). Trimming removed 5 bases from V and 6 bases from J, with 13 bases in between. CDR3 length equals 13 residues. From germline, CDR1 is SGHVS and CDR2 FNYEAQ. The CDR3: CASSPTGDAEAFF. The CDR3 DNA reads TGTGCCAGCAGCCCCACGGGGGACGCTGAAGCTTTCTTT.

The V and J genes are TRBV5-1 and TRBJ2-1; D gene unclear. V was cut by 2 bases and J by 5 bases, with 2 bases left in between. The CDR3 has 11 residues. Looked up from germline, CDR1 is SGHRS and CDR2 is YFSETQ. The CDR3 sequence is CASSFNNEQFF. CDR3 bases: TGCGCCAGCAGCTTTAACAATGAGCAGTTCTTC.

CDR3 amino acids: CASSIQGVSTDTQYF. In DNA form, the CDR3 reads TGTGCCAGCAGCATCCAGGGAGTGAGCACAGATACGCAGTATTTT. The V and J genes are TRBV5-6 and TRBJ2-3; either TRBD1 or TRBD2 may fit D (5 bases each). The germline V gene encodes CDR1 SGHDT and CDR2 YYEEEE. Trimming shortened V by 4 bases and J by 0 bases, and 12 bases separated the two germline ends. The CDR3 sequence is 15 residues long.

In this sample, this clone turned up a few times. The chain recombines TRBV5-1 with TRBJ2-2; the D gene could be TRBD1 or TRBD2 (5 bases each). CDR1 is SGHRS, CDR2 YFSETQ, per germline. With 7 bases removed from V and 7 bases from J, the gap between germline ends came to 32 bases. The CDR3 spans 19 residues. The CDR3 bases are TGCGCCAGCTCCTCCGGGACCACAGTCTCTCGGGTGCGGAACGGGGAGCTGTTTTTT. Protein product: CASSSGTTVSRVRNGELFF.

This clone appeared once. Other DNA sequences of this sample code for an identical CDR3. The chain has TRBV4-2 and TRBJ2-5; TRBD1 matches 8 bases. This CDR3 contains 14 residues. Germline assignment: CDR1 LGHNA and CDR2 YNFKEQ. The trim removed 4 bases at V and 4 bases at J, leaving 5 bases unmatched. The CDR3, as DNA: TGTGCCAGCAGCCCTGGACAGGGAGCAGAGACCCAGTACTTC. It specifies CASSPGQGAETQYF.

The gene calls are TRBV12-5 and TRBJ2-3; TRBD1 agrees at 7 bases. This CDR3 is 18 amino acids long. The J segment lost 0 bases and the V segment lost 7 bases, leaving 16 bases of the junction unmatched. Germline CDR1 is LGHNT and CDR2 is FRNRAP. CDR3 loop: CASVLNPRTGPSTDTQYF. As DNA, the CDR3 is TGTGCTAGTGTTCTGAACCCTCGGACAGGACCTAGCACAGATACGCAGTATTTT.

The genes are TRBV4-3 and TRBJ1-1; D unresolved. CDR1 LGHNA and CDR2 YSLEER come from the germline V gene. V was pared by 0 bases and J by 0 bases, with 8 bases between. The CDR3 spans 15 residues. The CDR3, as DNA: TGCGCCAGCAGCCAAGAAGGGTCTATGAACACTGAAGCTTTCTTT. Translation gives CASSQEGSMNTEAFF.

The chain couples TRBV29-1 to TRBJ2-3; D gene ambiguous. Trimming stripped 7 bases from V and 1 base from J, with 12 bases between. The CDR3 sequence is 13 residues long. The germline V gene has CDR1 SQVTM and CDR2 ANQGSEA. The CDR3 protein is CSARRAGTDTQYF. The CDR3 nucleotides are TGCAGCGCCCGTCGGGCCGGCACAGATACGCAGTATTTT.

The chain is built from TRBV18 and TRBJ2-7; D is perhaps TRBD1 (5 bases). The ends were cut back, 3 bases at V and 2 bases at J, with 11 bases in the middle. The CDR3 runs to 14 residues. CDR1 and CDR2 (germline): KGHSH, LQKENI. The CDR3 protein is CASSPVTGTYEQYF. The CDR3 region has the DNA TGTGCCAGCTCACCTGTAACAGGAACCTACGAGCAGTACTTC.

The chain uses TRBV29-1 and TRBJ2-3, with 8 bases aligning to TRBD1. Losses at the gene ends were 7 bases for V and 5 bases for J; bases not matched to a gene: 8. There are 13 residues in the CDR3. CDR1 SQVTM and CDR2 ANQGSEA come from the germline V gene. The DNA for the CDR3 is TGCAGCGCCGGACAGGGTTTCGTAGATACGCAGTATTTT. Its translation is CSAGQGFVDTQYF.

J is TRBJ2-5 and V is TRBV9, with D possibly TRBD2 on 5 matching bases. CDR3 length: 15 residues. V was shortened by 2 bases and J by 4 bases, with 15 bases between the two germline ends. The V gene's germline CDR1 is SGDLS and CDR2 YYNGEE. CDR3 sequence (DNA): TGTGCCAGCAGCGTGGACCTCGGGGAGCTAGAGACCCAGTACTTC. It codes for CASSVDLGELETQYF.

The chain recombines TRBV6-5 with TRBJ2-4, with D possibly matching TRBD2 (6 bases). This CDR3 is 12 amino acids long. Trimming pared 6 bases from V and 12 bases from J, leaving 15 bases between. Germline V gene sequence: CDR1 MNHEY, CDR2 SVGAGI. CDR3 bases: TGTGCCAGCAGGGACTACTCGTCGACTCAGTACTTC. It is translated as CASRDYSSTQYF.

For this clone: Different DNA sequences within this sample yield the same CDR3. The chain joins TRBV29-1 to TRBJ1-4, with D tentatively TRBD1 (5 bases). With 4 bases removed from V and 2 bases from J, the gap between germline ends came to 8 bases. This CDR3 is built from 13 residues. The V gene's germline CDR1 is SQVTM and CDR2 ANQGSEA. The CDR3 here is CSVVGGTNEKLFF. Written as DNA, the CDR3 is TGCAGCGTTGTCGGGGGGACTAATGAAAAACTGTTTTTT.

J is TRBJ2-7 and V is TRBV9, with 8 bases fitting TRBD2. This CDR3 has 14 amino acids. CDR1 is SGDLS and CDR2 is YYNGEE in the germline V gene. The ends lost 2 bases at V and 9 bases at J; junction bases unmatched: 10. The CDR3, as DNA: TGTGCCAGCAGCGTGGGTCGGGGGGGCCTCAGGCAGTACTTC. Translation: CASSVGRGGLRQYF. The whole variable domain, remainder taken from reference TRBV9 and TRBJ2-7, is DSGVTQTPKHLITATGQRVTLRCSPRSGDLSVYWYQQSLDQGLQFLIQYYNGEERAKGNILERFSAQQFPDLHSELNLSSLELGDSALYFCASSVGRGGLRQYFGPGTRLTVT.

This clone was seen more than once but under ten times. This chain uses TRBV5-1 with TRBJ2-3; no reliable D call. Germline loops: CDR1 SGHRS, CDR2 YFSETQ. The CDR3 runs to 16 residues. With 0 bases removed from V and 3 bases from J, the gap between germline ends came to 14 bases. The CDR3 DNA follows: TGCGCCAGCAGCTTGGACTTGTCCCCCGGGACAGATACGCAGTATTTT. This gives the protein CASSLDLSPGTDTQYF.

This chain uses TRBV7-2 with TRBJ2-7; the D is unclear. The V end was cut by 6 bases, the J end by 2 bases, with 5 bases between. There are 11 residues in the CDR3. CDR1 and CDR2 (germline): SGHTA, FQGNSA. This chain's CDR3 is CASRSTYEQYF. The DNA of the CDR3 is TGTGCCAGCAGGTCGACCTACGAGCAGTACTTC.

The rearrangement uses TRBV27 and TRBJ2-5; D is uncertain. The germline gives CDR1 MNHEY, CDR2 SMNVEV (reference sequence). The CDR3 runs 10 residues. Trimming removed 5 bases at V and 2 bases at J, with 0 bases between. CDR3 loop: CASSQETQYF. In nucleotides, the CDR3 is TGTGCCAGCAGTCAAGAGACCCAGTACTTC.